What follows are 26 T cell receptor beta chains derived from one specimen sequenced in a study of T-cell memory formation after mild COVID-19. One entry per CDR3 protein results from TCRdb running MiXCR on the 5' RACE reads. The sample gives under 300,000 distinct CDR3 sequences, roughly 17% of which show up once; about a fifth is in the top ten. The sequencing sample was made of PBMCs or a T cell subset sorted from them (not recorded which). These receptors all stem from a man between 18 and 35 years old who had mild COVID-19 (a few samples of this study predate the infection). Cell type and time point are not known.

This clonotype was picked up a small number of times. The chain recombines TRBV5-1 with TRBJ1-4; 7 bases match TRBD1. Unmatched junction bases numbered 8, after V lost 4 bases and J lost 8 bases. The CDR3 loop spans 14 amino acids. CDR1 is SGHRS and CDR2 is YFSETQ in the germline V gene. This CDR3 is CASSPGQSGEKLFF. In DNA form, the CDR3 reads TGCGCCAGCAGCCCGGGACAGTCGGGCGAAAAACTGTTTTTT.

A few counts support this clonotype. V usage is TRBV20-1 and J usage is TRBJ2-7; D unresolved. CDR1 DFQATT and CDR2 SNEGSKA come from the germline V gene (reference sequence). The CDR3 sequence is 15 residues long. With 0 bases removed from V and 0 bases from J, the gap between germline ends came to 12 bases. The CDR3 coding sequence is TGCAGTGCTAGAGACCAGGCTTCAGCCTCCTACGAGCAGTACTTC. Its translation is CSARDQASASYEQYF.

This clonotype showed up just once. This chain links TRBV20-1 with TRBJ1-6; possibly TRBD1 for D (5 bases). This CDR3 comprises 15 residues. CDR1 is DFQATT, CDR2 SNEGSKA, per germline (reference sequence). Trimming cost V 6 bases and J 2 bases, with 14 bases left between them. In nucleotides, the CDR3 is TGCAGTGCAGGGGACGACGACGCCTATAATTCACCCCTCCACTTT. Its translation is CSAGDDDAYNSPLHF.

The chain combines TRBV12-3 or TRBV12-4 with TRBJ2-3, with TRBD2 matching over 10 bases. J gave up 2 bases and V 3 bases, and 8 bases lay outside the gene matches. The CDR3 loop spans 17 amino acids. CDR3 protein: CASSFLPGTSVTDTQYF. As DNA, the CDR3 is TGTGCCAGCAGTTTCCTCCCCGGGACTAGCGTCACAGATACGCAGTATTTT.

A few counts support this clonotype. The CDR3 region has the DNA TGTGCCAGCTCACCTGATTATAGCAATCAGCCCCAGCATTTT. Amino acids: CASSPDYSNQPQHF. J is TRBJ1-5 and V is TRBV18; D call uncertain. The CDR3 extends over 14 amino acids. Deletions cut 3 bases from V and 0 bases from J, with 6 bases between. Germline loops: CDR1 KGHSH, CDR2 LQKENI.

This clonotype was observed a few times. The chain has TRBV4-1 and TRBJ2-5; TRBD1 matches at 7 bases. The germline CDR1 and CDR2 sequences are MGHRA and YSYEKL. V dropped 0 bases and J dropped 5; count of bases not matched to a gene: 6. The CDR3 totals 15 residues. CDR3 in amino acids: CASSQEERGQETQYF. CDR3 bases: TGCGCCAGCAGCCAAGAAGAGAGGGGGCAGGAGACCCAGTACTTC.

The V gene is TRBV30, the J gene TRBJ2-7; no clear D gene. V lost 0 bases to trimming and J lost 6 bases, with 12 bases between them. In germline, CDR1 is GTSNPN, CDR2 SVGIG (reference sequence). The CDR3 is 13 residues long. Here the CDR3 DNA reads TGTGCCTGGAGTGTATTGGCGGTGGGCGAGCAGTACTTC. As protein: CAWSVLAVGEQYF.

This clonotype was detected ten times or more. The CDR3 protein is CASSLDGAKNIQYF. The DNA for the CDR3 is TGTGCCAGCAGCTTAGACGGGGCCAAAAACATTCAGTACTTC. The V and J genes are TRBV7-2 and TRBJ2-4, with D unclear. Germline CDR1 and CDR2: SGHTA and FQGNSA. The CDR3 covers 14 residues. Trimming shortened V by 1 base and J by 1 base, and 5 bases separated the two germline ends.

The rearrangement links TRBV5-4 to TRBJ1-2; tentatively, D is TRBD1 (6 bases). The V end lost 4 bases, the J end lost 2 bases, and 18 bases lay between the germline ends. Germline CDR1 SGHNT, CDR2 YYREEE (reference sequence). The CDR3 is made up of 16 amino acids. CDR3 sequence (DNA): TGTGCCAGCAGCCAAACCACCGGGACAAACAACTATGGCTACACCTTC. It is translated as CASSQTTGTNNYGYTF.

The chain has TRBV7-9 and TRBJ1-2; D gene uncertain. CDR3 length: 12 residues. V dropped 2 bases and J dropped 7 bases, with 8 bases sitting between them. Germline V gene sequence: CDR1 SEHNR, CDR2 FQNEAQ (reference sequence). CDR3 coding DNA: TGTGCCAGCAGCTTATTGAGAGGTGGCTACACCTTC. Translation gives CASSLLRGGYTF. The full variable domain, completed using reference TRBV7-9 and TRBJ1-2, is DTGVSQNPRHKITKRGQNVTFRCDPISEHNRLYWYRQTLGQGPEFLTYFQNEAQLEKSRLLSDRFSAERPKGSFSTLEIQRTEQGDSAMYLCASSLLRGGYTFGSGTRLTVV.

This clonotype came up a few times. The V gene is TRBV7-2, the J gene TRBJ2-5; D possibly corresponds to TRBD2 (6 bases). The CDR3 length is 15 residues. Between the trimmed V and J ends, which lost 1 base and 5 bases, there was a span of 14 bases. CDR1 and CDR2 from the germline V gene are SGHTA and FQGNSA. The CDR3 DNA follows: TGTGCCAGCAGCTTAGTCGCTAGAAGCGGGGAGACCCAGTACTTC. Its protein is CASSLVARSGETQYF.

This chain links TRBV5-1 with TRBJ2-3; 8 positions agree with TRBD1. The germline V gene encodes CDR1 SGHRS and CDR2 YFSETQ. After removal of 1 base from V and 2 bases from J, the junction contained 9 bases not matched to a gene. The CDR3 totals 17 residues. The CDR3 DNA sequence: TGCGCCAGCAGCTTGACGTTTCCGGACAGGGTCACAGATACGCAGTATTTT. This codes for CASSLTFPDRVTDTQYF.

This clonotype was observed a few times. CDR3: CASGNWDGANVLTF. CDR3 DNA: TGTGCCAGCGGGAATTGGGACGGGGCCAACGTCCTGACTTTC. The chain employs TRBV27 and TRBJ2-6, with D perhaps given as TRBD1 or TRBD2 (5 bases each). Germline V gene lookup returns CDR1 MNHEY and CDR2 SMNVEV (reference sequence). There are 14 residues in the CDR3. V lost 8 bases, J lost 4 bases, and 12 bases lay in between.

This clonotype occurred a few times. The CDR3 bases are TGTGCCAGCGGGAGGTACAGGGCCCCGCAAAATCAGCCCCAGCATTTT. This translates into CASGRYRAPQNQPQHF. The chain couples TRBV21-1 to TRBJ1-5. TRBV21-1 is a recognized pseudogene. The CDR3 totals 16 residues.

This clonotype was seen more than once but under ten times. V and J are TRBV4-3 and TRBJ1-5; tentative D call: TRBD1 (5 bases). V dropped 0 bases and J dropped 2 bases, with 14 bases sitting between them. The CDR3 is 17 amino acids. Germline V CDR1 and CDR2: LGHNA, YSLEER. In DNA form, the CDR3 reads TGCGCCAGCAGCCAAGAACGCGGGGGGAAGGGCAATCAGCCCCAGCATTTT. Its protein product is CASSQERGGKGNQPQHF.

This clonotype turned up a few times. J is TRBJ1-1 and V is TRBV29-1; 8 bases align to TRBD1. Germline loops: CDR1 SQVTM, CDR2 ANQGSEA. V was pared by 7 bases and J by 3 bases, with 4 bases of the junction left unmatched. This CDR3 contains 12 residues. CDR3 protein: CSAGGFDTEAFF. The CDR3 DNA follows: TGCAGCGCAGGGGGCTTTGACACTGAAGCTTTCTTT.

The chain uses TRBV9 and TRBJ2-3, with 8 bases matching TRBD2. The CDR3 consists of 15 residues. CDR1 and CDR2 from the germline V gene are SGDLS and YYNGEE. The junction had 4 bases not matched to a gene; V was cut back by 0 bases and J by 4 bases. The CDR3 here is CASSVDGGEADTQYF. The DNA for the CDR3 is TGTGCCAGCAGCGTAGACGGGGGGGAAGCAGATACGCAGTATTTT.

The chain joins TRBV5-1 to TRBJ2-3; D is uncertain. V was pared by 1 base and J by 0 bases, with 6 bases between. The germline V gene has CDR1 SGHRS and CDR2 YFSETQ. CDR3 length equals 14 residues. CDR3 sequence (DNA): TGCGCCAGCAGCTTGCGGGCTAGCACAGATACGCAGTATTTT. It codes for CASSLRASTDTQYF.

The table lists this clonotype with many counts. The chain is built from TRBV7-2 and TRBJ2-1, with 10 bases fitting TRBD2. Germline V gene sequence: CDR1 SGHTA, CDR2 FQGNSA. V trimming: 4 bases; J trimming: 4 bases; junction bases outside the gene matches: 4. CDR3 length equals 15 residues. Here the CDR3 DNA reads TGTGCCAGCAGCTCCTGGACTAGCGGTTACAATGAGCAGTTCTTC. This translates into CASSSWTSGYNEQFF.

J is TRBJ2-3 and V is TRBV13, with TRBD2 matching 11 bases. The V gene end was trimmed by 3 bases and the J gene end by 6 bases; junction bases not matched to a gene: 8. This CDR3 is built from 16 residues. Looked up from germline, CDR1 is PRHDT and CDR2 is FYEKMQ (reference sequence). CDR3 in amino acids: CASSFSGGADGDTQYF. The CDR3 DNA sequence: TGTGCCAGCAGCTTTAGCGGGGGGGCCGATGGTGATACGCAGTATTTT.

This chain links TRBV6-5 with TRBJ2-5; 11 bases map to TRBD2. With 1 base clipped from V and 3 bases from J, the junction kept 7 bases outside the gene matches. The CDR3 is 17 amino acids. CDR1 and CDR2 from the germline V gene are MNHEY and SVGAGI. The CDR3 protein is CASSYWPGLAEEETQYF. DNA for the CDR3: TGTGCCAGCAGTTACTGGCCGGGACTAGCGGAGGAAGAGACCCAGTACTTC.

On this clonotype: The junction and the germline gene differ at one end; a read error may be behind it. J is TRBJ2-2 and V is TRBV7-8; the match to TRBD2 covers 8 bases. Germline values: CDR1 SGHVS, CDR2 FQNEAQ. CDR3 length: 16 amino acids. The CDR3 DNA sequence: TGTTCCAGCAGCTACACCGGGACTAGAAGGACCGGGGAGCTGTTTTTT. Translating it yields CSSSYTGTRRTGELFF. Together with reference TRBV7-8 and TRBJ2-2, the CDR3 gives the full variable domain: GAGVSQSPRYKVAKRGQDVALRCDPISGHVSLFWYQQALGQGPEFLTYFQNEAQLDKSGLPSDRFFAERPEGSVSTLKIQRTQQEDSAVYLCSSSYTGTRRTGELFFGEGSRLTVL.

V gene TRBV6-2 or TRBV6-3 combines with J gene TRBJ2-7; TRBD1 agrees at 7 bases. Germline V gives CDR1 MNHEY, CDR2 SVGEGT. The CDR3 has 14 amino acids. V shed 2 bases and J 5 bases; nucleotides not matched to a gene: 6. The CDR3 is CASSYLATGDEQYV. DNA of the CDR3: TGTGCCAGCAGTTACCTAGCCACAGGGGACGAGCAGTACGTC.

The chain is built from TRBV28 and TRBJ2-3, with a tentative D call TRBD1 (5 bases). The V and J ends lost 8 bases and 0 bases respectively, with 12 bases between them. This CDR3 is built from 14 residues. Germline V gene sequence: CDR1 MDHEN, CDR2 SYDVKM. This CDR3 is CASGSQASTDTQYF. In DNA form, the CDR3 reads TGTGCCAGCGGATCACAGGCGAGCACAGATACGCAGTATTTT.

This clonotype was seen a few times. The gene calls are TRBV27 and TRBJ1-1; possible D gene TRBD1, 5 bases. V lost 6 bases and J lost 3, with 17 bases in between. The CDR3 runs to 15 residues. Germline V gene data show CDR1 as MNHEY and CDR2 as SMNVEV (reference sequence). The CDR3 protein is CASSPLGGGDTEAFF. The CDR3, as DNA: TGTGCCAGCAGCCCTCTCGGGGGGGGAGACACTGAAGCTTTCTTT.

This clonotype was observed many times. CDR3 sequence reads: CSVVTAYEQYF. For the CDR3, the DNA is TGCAGCGTTGTAACAGCCTACGAGCAGTACTTC. V gene TRBV29-1 combines with J gene TRBJ2-7; D uncertain. Germline assignment: CDR1 SQVTM and CDR2 ANQGSEA. The V gene lost 4 bases and the J gene lost 2 bases, with 6 bases spanning the gap. The CDR3 runs 11 residues.